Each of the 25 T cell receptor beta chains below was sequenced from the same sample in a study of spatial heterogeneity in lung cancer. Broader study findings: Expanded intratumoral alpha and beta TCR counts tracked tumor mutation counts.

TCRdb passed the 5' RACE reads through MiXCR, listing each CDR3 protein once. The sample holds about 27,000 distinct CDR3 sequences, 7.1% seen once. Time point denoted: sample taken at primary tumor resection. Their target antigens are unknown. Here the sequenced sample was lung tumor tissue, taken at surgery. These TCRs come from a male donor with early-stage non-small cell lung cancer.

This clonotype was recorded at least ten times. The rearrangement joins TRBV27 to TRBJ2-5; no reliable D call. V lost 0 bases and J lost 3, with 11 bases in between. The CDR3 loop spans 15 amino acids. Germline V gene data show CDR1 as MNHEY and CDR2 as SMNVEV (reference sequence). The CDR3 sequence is CASSLSRRREETQYF. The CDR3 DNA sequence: TGTGCCAGCAGTTTATCGCGGCGAAGGGAAGAGACCCAGTACTTC.

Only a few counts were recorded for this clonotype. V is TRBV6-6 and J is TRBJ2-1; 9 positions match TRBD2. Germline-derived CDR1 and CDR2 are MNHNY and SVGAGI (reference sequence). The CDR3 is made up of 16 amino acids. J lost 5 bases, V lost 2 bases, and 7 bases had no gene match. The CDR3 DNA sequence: TGTGCCAGCAGTTACGGCGGGGGGGCGGTCCACAATGAGCAGTTCTTC. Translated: CASSYGGGAVHNEQFF.

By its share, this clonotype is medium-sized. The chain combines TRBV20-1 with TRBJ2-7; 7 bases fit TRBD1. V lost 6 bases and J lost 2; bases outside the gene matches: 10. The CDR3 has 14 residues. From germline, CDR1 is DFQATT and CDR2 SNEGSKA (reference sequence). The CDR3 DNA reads TGCAGTGCGAATACCGGGACAGATACCTACGAGCAGTACTTC. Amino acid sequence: CSANTGTDTYEQYF.

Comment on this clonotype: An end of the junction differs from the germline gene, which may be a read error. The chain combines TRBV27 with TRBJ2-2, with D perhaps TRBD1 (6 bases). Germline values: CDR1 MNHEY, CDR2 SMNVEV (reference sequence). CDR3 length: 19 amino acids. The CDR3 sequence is CVSSLFGFRGRGDTGELFF. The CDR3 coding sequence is TGTGTCAGCAGTTTATTCGGTTTTAGGGGCAGGGGCGACACCGGGGAGCTGTTTTTT.

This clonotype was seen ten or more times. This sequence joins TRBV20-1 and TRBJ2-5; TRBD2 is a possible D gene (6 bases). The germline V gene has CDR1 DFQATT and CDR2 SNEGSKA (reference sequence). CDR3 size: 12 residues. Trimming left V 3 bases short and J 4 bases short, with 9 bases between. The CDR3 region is CSARTAGETQYF. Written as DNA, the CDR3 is TGCAGTGCTAGGACAGCGGGAGAGACCCAGTACTTC.

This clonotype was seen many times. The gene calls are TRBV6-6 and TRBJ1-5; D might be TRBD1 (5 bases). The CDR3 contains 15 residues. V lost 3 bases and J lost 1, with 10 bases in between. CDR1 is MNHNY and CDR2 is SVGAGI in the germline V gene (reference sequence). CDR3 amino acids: CASSYMTESNQPQHF. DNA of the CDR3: TGTGCCAGCAGTTATATGACAGAAAGCAATCAGCCCCAGCATTTT.

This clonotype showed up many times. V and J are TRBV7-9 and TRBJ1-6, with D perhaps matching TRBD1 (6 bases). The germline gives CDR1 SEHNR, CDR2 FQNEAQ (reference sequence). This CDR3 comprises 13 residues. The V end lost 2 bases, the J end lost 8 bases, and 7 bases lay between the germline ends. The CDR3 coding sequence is TGTGCCAGCAGCTTATACAGGGATTCACCCCTCCACTTT. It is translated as CASSLYRDSPLHF.

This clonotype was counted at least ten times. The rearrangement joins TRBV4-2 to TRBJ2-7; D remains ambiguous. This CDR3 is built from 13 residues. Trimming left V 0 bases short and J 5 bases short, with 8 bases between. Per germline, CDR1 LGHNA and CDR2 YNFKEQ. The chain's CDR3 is CASSQEGSHEQYF. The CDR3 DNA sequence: TGTGCCAGCAGCCAAGAGGGGTCCCACGAGCAGTACTTC.

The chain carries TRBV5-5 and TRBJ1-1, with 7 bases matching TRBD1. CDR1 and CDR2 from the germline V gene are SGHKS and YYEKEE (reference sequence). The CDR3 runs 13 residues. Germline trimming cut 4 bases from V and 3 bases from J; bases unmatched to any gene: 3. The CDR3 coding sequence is TGTGCCAGCAGCACCACAGGGGACACTGAAGCTTTCTTT. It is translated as CASSTTGDTEAFF.

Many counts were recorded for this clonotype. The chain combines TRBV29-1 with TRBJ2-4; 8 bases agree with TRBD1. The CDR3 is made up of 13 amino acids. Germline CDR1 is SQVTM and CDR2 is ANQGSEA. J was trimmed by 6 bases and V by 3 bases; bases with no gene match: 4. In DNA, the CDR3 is TGCAGCGTTGAGGTAGGACAGGGAAACATTCAGTACTTC. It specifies CSVEVGQGNIQYF.

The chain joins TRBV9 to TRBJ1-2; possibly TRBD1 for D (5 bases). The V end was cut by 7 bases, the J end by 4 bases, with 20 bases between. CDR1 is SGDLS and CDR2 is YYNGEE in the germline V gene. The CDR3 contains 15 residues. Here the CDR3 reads CASAASVGLGYGYTF. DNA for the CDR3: TGTGCCAGCGCTGCTAGTGTGGGGCTTGGCTATGGCTACACCTTC.

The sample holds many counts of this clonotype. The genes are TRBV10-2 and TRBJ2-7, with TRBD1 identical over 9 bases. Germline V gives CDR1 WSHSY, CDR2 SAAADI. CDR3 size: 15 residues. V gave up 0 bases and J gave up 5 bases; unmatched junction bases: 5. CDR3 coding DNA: TGCGCCAGCAGTGAGTCGAGGGACAGGGCCCACGAGCAGTACTTC. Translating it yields CASSESRDRAHEQYF.

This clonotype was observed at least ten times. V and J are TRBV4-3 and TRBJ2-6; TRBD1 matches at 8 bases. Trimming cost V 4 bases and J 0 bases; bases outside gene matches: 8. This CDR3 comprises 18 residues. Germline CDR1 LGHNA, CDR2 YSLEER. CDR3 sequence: CASSPWDRTYSGANVLTF. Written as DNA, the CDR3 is TGCGCCAGCAGCCCTTGGGACAGGACCTACTCTGGGGCCAACGTCCTGACTTTC.

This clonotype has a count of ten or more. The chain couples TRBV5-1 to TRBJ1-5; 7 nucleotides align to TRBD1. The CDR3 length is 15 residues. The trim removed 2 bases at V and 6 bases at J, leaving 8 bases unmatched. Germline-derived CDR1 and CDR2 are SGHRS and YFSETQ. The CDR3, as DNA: TGCGCCAGCAGCTTCCGAGGGGGCGAAGGTCAGCCCCAGCATTTT. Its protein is CASSFRGGEGQPQHF.

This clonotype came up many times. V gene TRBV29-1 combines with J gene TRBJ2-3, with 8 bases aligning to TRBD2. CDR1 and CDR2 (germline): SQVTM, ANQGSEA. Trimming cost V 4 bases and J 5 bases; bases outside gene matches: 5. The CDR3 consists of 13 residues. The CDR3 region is CSVGGGKRDTQYF. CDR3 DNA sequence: TGCAGCGTTGGCGGGGGGAAGCGAGATACGCAGTATTTT.

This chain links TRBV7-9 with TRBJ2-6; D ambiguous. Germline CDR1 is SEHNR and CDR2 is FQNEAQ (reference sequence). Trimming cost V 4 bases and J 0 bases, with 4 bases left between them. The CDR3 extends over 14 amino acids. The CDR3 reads CASSSLSGANVLTF. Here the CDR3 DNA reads TGTGCCAGCAGCTCCCTCTCTGGGGCCAACGTCCTGACTTTC.

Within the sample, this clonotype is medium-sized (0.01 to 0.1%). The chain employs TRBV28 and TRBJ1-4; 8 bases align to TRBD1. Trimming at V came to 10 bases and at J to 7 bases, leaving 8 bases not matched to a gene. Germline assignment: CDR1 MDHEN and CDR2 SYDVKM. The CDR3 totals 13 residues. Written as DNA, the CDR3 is TGTGCCACCCTGACAGGGGTTGGTGAAAAACTGTTTTTT. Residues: CATLTGVGEKLFF.

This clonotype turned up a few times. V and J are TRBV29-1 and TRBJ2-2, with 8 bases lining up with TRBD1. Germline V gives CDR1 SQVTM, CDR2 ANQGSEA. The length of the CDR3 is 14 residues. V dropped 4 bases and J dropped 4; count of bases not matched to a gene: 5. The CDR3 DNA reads TGCAGCGTTGGAGTGGACAGGGCCACCGGGGAGCTGTTTTTT. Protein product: CSVGVDRATGELFF.

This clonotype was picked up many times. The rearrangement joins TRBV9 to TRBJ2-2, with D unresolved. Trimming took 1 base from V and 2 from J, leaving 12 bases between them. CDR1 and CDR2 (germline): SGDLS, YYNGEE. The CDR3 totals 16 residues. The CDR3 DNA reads TGTGCCAGCAGCGTAAACATAGGTGCTAACACCGGGGAGCTGTTTTTT. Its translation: CASSVNIGANTGELFF.

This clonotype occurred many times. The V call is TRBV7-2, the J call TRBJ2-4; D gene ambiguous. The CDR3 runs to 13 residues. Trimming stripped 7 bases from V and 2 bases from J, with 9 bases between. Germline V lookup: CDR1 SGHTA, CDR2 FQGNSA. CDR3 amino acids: CASTLGPKNIQYF. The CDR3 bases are TGTGCCAGCACCCTTGGACCCAAAAACATTCAGTACTTC. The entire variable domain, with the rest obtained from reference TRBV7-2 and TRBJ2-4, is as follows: GAGVSQSPSNKVTEKGKDVELRCDPISGHTALYWYRQSLGQGLEFLIYFQGNSAPDKSGLPSDRFSAERTGGSVSTLTIQRTQQEDSAVYLCASTLGPKNIQYFGAGTRLSVL.

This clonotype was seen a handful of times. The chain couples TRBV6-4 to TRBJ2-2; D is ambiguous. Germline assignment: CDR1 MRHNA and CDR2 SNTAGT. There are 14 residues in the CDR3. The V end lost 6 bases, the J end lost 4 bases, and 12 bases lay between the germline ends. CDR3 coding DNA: TGTGCCAGCAGCACTCGTCCGGGCACCGGGGAGCTGTTTTTT. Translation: CASSTRPGTGELFF.

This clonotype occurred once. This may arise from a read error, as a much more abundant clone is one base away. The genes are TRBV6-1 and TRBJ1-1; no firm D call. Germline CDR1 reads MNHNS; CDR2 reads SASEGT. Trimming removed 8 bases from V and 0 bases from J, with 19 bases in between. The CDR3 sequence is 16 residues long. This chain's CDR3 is CASVRARQMMNTEAFF. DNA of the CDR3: TGTGCCAGCGTCCGGGCCCGCCAAATGATGAACACTGAAGCTTTCTTT.

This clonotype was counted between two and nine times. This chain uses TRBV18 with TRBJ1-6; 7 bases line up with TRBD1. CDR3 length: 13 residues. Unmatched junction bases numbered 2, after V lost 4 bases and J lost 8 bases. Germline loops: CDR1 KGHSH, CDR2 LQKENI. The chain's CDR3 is CASSQGADSPLHF. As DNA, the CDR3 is TGTGCCAGCTCACAGGGGGCTGATTCACCCCTCCACTTT. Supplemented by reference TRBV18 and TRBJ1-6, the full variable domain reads NAGVMQNPRHLVRRRGQEARLRCSPMKGHSHVYWYRQLPEEGLKFMVYLQKENIIDESGMPKERFSAEFPKEGPSILRIQQVVRGDSAAYFCASSQGADSPLHFGNGTRLTVT.

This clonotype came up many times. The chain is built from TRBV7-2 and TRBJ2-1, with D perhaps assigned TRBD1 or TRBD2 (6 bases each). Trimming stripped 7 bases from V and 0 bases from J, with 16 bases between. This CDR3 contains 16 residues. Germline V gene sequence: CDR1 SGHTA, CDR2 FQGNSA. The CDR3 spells CASTIRGVSSYNEQFF. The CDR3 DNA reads TGTGCCAGCACGATAAGGGGGGTTAGCTCCTACAATGAGCAGTTCTTC.

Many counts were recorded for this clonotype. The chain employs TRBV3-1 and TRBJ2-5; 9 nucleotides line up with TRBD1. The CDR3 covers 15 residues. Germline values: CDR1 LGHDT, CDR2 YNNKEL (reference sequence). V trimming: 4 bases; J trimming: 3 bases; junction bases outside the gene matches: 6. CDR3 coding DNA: TGTGCCAGCAGCCTACCGGGACAGGGTAAAGAGACCCAGTACTTC. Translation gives CASSLPGQGKETQYF.